One sample yielded the 15 T cell receptor beta chains listed below, sequenced in a study of human T cells and chemical hapten exposure (dated by TCRdb to 2020 to 2022). The time point tag for this specimen amounts to: patch test 1, 2 weeks after DPC sensitization. Sample treatment or condition, as interpreted from the label and publication: therapeutic diphenylcyclopropenone sensitization with weekly scalp DPC. Receptors were amplified or captured by RACE. The reads were generated on a NextSeq 500. TCRdb took the public reads, trimmed them with fastp at Q25, ran MiXCR for clone calling and kept in-frame beta chains. Every CDR3 protein is listed once, alongside the most common genes and DNA of its rows. This sample lists about 360,000 distinct CDR3 sequences; roughly 4.8% were detected once. 2% to 2.5% of the sample is in the top ten clones. The specimen comprised whole blood, sampled in connection with sensitization to the hapten diphenylcyclopropenone (DPC). These receptors all come from a woman aged 45-65 years with alopecia areata. Some clones in this sample may be carry-over from other donors' samples.

This clonotype was seen more than once but under ten times. V is TRBV25-1 and J is TRBJ1-2; D gene unclear. Germline assignment: CDR1 MGHDK and CDR2 SYGVNS. The CDR3 spans 14 residues. With 4 bases removed from V and 3 bases from J, the gap between germline ends came to 12 bases. The CDR3 region has the DNA TGTGCCAGCAGTGTAAGGAACTTTTACTATGGCTACACCTTC. It codes for CASSVRNFYYGYTF.

This clonotype was observed many times. This chain links TRBV20-1 with TRBJ2-4; D might be TRBD1 or TRBD2, each matching 5 bases. The germline V and J ends were trimmed by 7 bases and 0 bases, with 13 bases remaining between them. Germline loops: CDR1 DFQATT, CDR2 SNEGSKA (reference sequence). The CDR3 runs 14 residues. CDR3 DNA sequence: TGCAGTGGGGGTCCGGGGCTAGCCAAAAACATTCAGTACTTC. Translation: CSGGPGLAKNIQYF.

The chain has TRBV12-3 or TRBV12-4 and TRBJ1-3; TRBD1 matches 7 bases. The CDR3 totals 17 residues. Trimming cost V 5 bases and J 5 bases; bases outside gene matches: 15. The chain's CDR3 is CASSQGPVGTVRNTIYF. CDR3 nucleotide sequence: TGTGCCAGCAGTCAGGGGCCCGTTGGGACAGTAAGAAACACCATATATTTT.

This clonotype came up many times. The chain links TRBV29-1 to TRBJ2-3; D gene ambiguous. The CDR3 runs 14 residues. In germline, CDR1 is SQVTM, CDR2 ANQGSEA. Trimming stripped 1 base from V and 6 bases from J, with 14 bases between. The CDR3 reads CSVEGLLDSDTQYF. In DNA form, the CDR3 reads TGCAGCGTTGAAGGGTTGCTAGATTCTGATACGCAGTATTTT.

This clonotype was counted many times. The rearrangement uses TRBV12-3 or TRBV12-4 and TRBJ2-2, with D perhaps matching TRBD2 (5 bases). Trimming left V 6 bases short and J 7 bases short, with 12 bases between. The CDR3 is 13 amino acids. The CDR3 loop is CASSPGEGGELFF. The CDR3 DNA follows: TGTGCCAGCAGCCCCGGAGAGGGCGGGGAGCTGTTTTTT.

Many counts were recorded for this clonotype. The chain uses TRBV7-6 and TRBJ2-7, with D possibly matching TRBD2 (6 bases). Trimming pared 5 bases from V and 6 bases from J, leaving 14 bases between. Germline CDR1 reads SGHVS; CDR2 reads FNYEAQ. The CDR3 is 13 residues long. The DNA for the CDR3 is TGTGCCAGCAGCGCGAAGGAGGGTAGCGAGCAGTACTTC. Its protein is CASSAKEGSEQYF.

The sample holds a few counts of this clonotype. This chain uses TRBV6-6 with TRBJ1-5; 8 bases agree with TRBD1. From germline, CDR1 is MNHNY and CDR2 SVGAGI (reference sequence). This CDR3 is 15 amino acids long. V lost 7 bases, J lost 3 bases, and 8 bases stayed unmatched. The CDR3 coding sequence is TGTGCCAGCACCAACTTCAGGGGGCCCAATCAGCCCCAGCATTTT. Its protein is CASTNFRGPNQPQHF.

This clonotype was detected ten times or more. The rearrangement joins TRBV20-1 to TRBJ1-5; D is unclear. This CDR3 is 15 amino acids long. V was shortened by 0 bases and J by 0 bases, with 9 bases between the two germline ends. Germline V lookup: CDR1 DFQATT, CDR2 SNEGSKA (reference sequence). The CDR3 here is CSARDRAASNQPQHF. CDR3 coding DNA: TGCAGTGCTAGAGATCGGGCAGCTAGCAATCAGCCCCAGCATTTT.

The chain uses TRBV9 and TRBJ2-3; D ambiguous. The germline V and J ends were trimmed by 0 bases and 1 base, with 3 bases remaining between them. The CDR3 has 13 residues. Germline loops: CDR1 SGDLS, CDR2 YYNGEE. CDR3 bases: TGTGCCAGCAGCGTAGTCCGCACAGATACGCAGTATTTT. Translated: CASSVVRTDTQYF.

This clonotype came up many times. The genes are TRBV27 and TRBJ2-7, with 7 bases fitting TRBD2. The length of the CDR3 is 16 residues. Germline CDR1 reads MNHEY; CDR2 reads SMNVEV (reference sequence). The V gene end was trimmed by 6 bases and the J gene end by 2 bases; junction bases not matched to a gene: 13. The CDR3 here is CASSSPGGGRAYEQYF. CDR3 nucleotide sequence: TGTGCCAGCAGCTCCCCCGGCGGCGGGAGAGCCTACGAGCAGTACTTC.

In its sample, this clonotype was seen many times. Here the CDR3 omits its conserved ending phenylalanine or tryptophan, so a read error is the likely source. The DNA is omitted, as the CDR3 cannot be located on it reliably, and the CDR3 follows TCRdb's listing. V usage is TRBV11-2 and J usage is TRBJ2-1; TRBD2, the table's D call, lacks a check against the DNA. Germline loops: CDR1 SGHAT, CDR2 FQNNGV. The CDR3 is 13 amino acids in total, end residues counted. The CDR3 here is CASSQGTSGSPDN.

This clonotype was counted at least ten times. The chain carries TRBV6-2 or TRBV6-3 and TRBJ1-1; no definite D call. CDR3 length equals 14 residues. Trimming removed 2 bases from V and 0 bases from J, with 7 bases in between. Germline assignment: CDR1 MNHEY and CDR2 SVGEGT. As DNA, the CDR3 is TGTGCCAGCAGTTACACGACAATGAACACTGAAGCTTTCTTT. Protein: CASSYTTMNTEAFF.

This clonotype was detected ten times or more. The rearrangement joins TRBV28 to TRBJ1-2, with D possibly being TRBD1 (5 bases). The germline V and J ends were trimmed by 2 bases and 4 bases, with 11 bases remaining between them. Germline CDR1 MDHEN, CDR2 SYDVKM. This CDR3 region has 14 residues. In DNA form, the CDR3 reads TGTGCCAGCAGTTTACCCCGGGACTCCTATGGCTACACCTTC. Amino acid sequence: CASSLPRDSYGYTF.

In this sample, this clonotype turned up many times. One junction end does not reproduce the germline sequence, and a read error may be involved. The J gene is TRBJ2-1, the V gene TRBV6-5; D not certain. The CDR3 is 14 residues long. The germline gives CDR1 MNHEY, CDR2 SVGAGI. The CDR3 protein is CASSYRNSHNEQFF. CDR3 in DNA: TGTGCCAGCAGTTACAGGAACTCCCACAATGAGCAGTTCTTC.

This clonotype was seen ten or more times. This chain connects TRBV12-3 or TRBV12-4 to TRBJ2-1; D gene unclear. The CDR3 sequence is 15 residues long. The V gene lost 3 bases and the J gene lost 8 bases, with 17 bases spanning the gap. The CDR3 DNA reads as TGTGCCAGCAGTTTGGTTTCGGGTGGATCGGATGAGCAGTTCTTC. Residues: CASSLVSGGSDEQFF.